A selection of T cell receptor beta chains follows, all from one sample in a study of shared clonotypes between healthy human individuals. Libraries were prepared by immunoSEQ multiplex PCR; TCRdb keeps only in-frame clonotypes and omits some of them. The sample yields about 580,000 clones, roughly 98% seen once. The source material was naive CD8+ T cells sorted from blood. The receptors stem from a man younger than 45 in good health. Each CDR3 is given without its conserved first and last residue. Rows give clone size only sometimes, using once, few, many, or a class for an expanded clone.

j_gene	v_gene	abundance	CDR3aa
TRBJ2-2	TRBV30	NA	AWSVSTGVLDTGELF
TRBJ2-7	TRBV4-3	NA	ASSQHLGQGFAEQY
TRBJ2-1	TRBV29-1	NA	SVEDPSRGGSSYNEQF
TRBJ2-2	TRBV7-9	NA	ASSLRVGELF
TRBJ2-7	TRBV29-1	once	SVVGDYEQY
TRBJ1-5	TRBV5-6	once	ASSLGSQGRSNQPQH
TRBJ2-7	TRBV29-1	NA	SVELSDGAYEQY
TRBJ2-1	TRBV6-1	NA	ASSVEQPRYNEQF
TRBJ2-5	TRBV6-5	NA	ASSYAHRSDQETQY
TRBJ2-7	TRBV7-9	NA	ASSSKAGRDEQY
TRBJ2-3	TRBV18	once	ASSPPGGITDTQY
TRBJ2-1	TRBV29-1	NA	SVEGLAERGSYNEQF
TRBJ2-7	TRBV5-4	NA	ASSFGDTYEQY
TRBJ2-1	TRBV27	NA	ASSLSRVAYNEQF
TRBJ1-2	TRBV10-3	NA	AIRASLSIPAANYGYT
TRBJ2-1	TRBV9	NA	ASSVRTSGNNNEQF
TRBJ2-7	TRBV4-1	NA	ASSQVTGVPGYEQY
TRBJ2-1	TRBV4-1	NA	ASSRELSGGTFRDEQF
TRBJ2-3	TRBV27	NA	ASSKLGIPTDTQY
TRBJ2-5	TRBV13	once	ASSFWGQGMWETQY